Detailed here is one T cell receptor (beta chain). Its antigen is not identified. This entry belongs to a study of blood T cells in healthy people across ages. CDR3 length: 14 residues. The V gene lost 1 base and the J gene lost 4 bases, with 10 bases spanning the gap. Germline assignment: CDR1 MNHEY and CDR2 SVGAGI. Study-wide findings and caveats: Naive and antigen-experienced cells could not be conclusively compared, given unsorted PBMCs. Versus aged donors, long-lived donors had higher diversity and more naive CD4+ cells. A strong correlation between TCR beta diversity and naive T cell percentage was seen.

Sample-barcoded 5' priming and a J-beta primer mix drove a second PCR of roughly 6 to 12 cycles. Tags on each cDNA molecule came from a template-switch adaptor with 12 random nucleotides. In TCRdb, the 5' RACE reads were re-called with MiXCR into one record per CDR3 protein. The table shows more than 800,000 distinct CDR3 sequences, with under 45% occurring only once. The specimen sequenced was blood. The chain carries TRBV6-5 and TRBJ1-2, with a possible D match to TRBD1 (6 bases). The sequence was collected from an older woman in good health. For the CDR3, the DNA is TGTGCCAGCAGTTACTACGGACAGTCCTATGGCTACACCTTC. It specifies CASSYYGQSYGYTF.